This T cell receptor beta chain was obtained from a study of blood T cell repertoires in COVID-19. For the study at large: Acute-phase and convalescent COVID-19 samples originated in the United States, Italy and Spain. T cells, B-cell-depleted T cells, or PBMCs supplied cDNA or gDNA.

In the original processing: Estimates of nucleated cell counts were drawn from the amplification of reference gene primers. Data came from immunoSEQ multiplex PCR; TCRdb stores just in-frame clones and leaves some out. V and J calls and clone size are those listed in that table; D and trimming were worked out from the DNA. Seen here are about 170,000 clones, about 80% observed once, and the top ten hold roughly 2%. The clonotype originates from a woman older than 75 with acute or convalescent COVID-19. Sequencing input: peripheral blood.

The CDR3 sequence is CAFGTGMNTEAFF. CDR3 in DNA: TGTGCCTTCGGGACAGGAATGAACACTGAAGCTTTCTTT. The V and J genes are TRBV30 and TRBJ1-1; 8 bases align to TRBD1. This CDR3 has 13 residues. The trim removed 7 bases at V and 0 bases at J, leaving 4 bases unmatched. Germline CDR1 is GTSNPN and CDR2 is SVGIG (reference sequence).